This is a list of T cell receptor beta chains from one sample in a study of T-cell memory formation after mild COVID-19. Via MiXCR, TCRdb re-called the 5' RACE reads, giving one row per CDR3 protein. The sample contains fewer than 550,000 distinct CDR3 sequences, approximately 20% of which appear only once. Sequencing was carried out using PBMCs or a T cell subset sorted from them (not recorded which). Receptor source: an adult woman who had mild COVID-19 (a few samples of this study predate the infection). Cell type and time point are not known. Each CDR3 is given with its conserved first and last residue. Each record gives: J gene, D gene, clone size, V gene, CDR3 protein, CDR3 DNA. D genes are given only for firm matches. Only part of the rows carry a size: once, few, many, or a class if the clone is expanded.

>TRBJ1-3|TRBD1|few|TRBV18
CASSPGQGPGNTIYF
TGTGCCAGCTCACCGGGACAGGGGCCTGGAAACACCATATATTTT
>TRBJ2-1|NA|few|TRBV29-1
CSVEFSAGRTNEQFF
TGCAGCGTTGAATTTTCGGCAGGACGGACGAATGAGCAGTTCTTC
>TRBJ2-7|TRBD1|few|TRBV5-1
CASSLGQGVDEQYF
TGCGCCAGCAGCTTGGGTCAGGGGGTTGACGAGCAGTACTTC
>TRBJ1-1|NA|many|TRBV6-5
CASSYEGYTEAFF
TGTGCCAGCAGTTATGAGGGTTACACTGAAGCTTTCTTT
>TRBJ2-1|TRBD2|NA|TRBV7-8
CASSQRTSGSSGEQFF
TGTGCCAGCAGCCAGCGGACTAGCGGGAGTAGCGGTGAGCAGTTCTTC
>TRBJ2-3|TRBD2|few|TRBV5-6
CASSLAGGYTDTQYF
TGTGCCAGCAGCCTTGCGGGGGGGTACACAGATACGCAGTATTTT
>TRBJ1-1|NA|few|TRBV7-8
CASSPWLTEAFF
TGTGCCAGCAGCCCCTGGTTGACTGAAGCTTTCTTT
>TRBJ2-1|TRBD2|few|TRBV25-1
CASSLSIAGGSYNEQFF
TGTGCCAGCAGTCTTTCCATAGCGGGGGGCTCCTACAATGAGCAGTTCTTC
>TRBJ2-5|NA|NA|TRBV12-3/TRBV12-4
CASSFQAVASRETQYF
TGTGCCAGCAGTTTTCAGGCAGTAGCTTCGCGGGAGACCCAGTACTTC
>TRBJ1-1|NA|NA|TRBV29-1
CSVDQQGVTEAFF
TGCAGCGTTGACCAACAGGGTGTGACTGAAGCTTTCTTT
>TRBJ2-3|NA|few|TRBV9
CASSVGTVFTDTQYF
TGTGCCAGCAGCGTAGGTACGGTTTTCACAGATACGCAGTATTTT
>TRBJ1-2|NA|NA|TRBV6-6
CASSSRDMLSTF
TGTGCCAGCAGCTCCCGGGACATGCTCTCCACCTTC
>TRBJ2-5|NA|few|TRBV30
CAWSPYRRTETQYF
TGTGCCTGGAGTCCATACAGGCGCACGGAGACCCAGTACTTC
>TRBJ2-1|TRBD2|NA|TRBV6-5
CASAERDFYNEQFF
TGTGCCAGCGCAGAGCGGGATTTCTACAATGAGCAGTTCTTC
>TRBJ2-1|NA|few|TRBV25-1
CASSARPNEQFF
TGTGCCAGCAGTGCCCGCCCGAATGAGCAGTTCTTC
>TRBJ2-2|TRBD2|NA|TRBV27
CASSLSGLGYTGELFF
TGTGCCAGCAGTTTATCGGGACTAGGTTACACCGGGGAGCTGTTTTTT
>TRBJ2-3|TRBD1|NA|TRBV4-3
CASSQRDRGLRRPDTQYF
TGCGCCAGCAGCCAGCGGGACAGGGGGCTTCGGAGGCCAGATACGCAGTATTTT
>TRBJ2-3|NA|many|TRBV12-3/TRBV12-4
CASSLVRETQYF
TGTGCCAGCAGTTTAGTACGGGAGACGCAGTATTTT
>TRBJ2-1|TRBD2|NA|TRBV27
CASSLFGGGNHEQFF
TGTGCCAGCAGTTTATTCGGGGGGGGGAACCATGAGCAGTTCTTC
>TRBJ2-7|NA|few|TRBV5-1
CASNDGGSYEQYF
TGCGCCAGCAACGACGGGGGATCCTACGAGCAGTACTTC
>TRBJ1-6|TRBD1|NA|TRBV5-4
CASSLREGAHSPLHF
TGTGCCAGCAGCCTCAGGGAGGGGGCCCATTCACCCCTCCACTTT
>TRBJ2-3|NA|few|TRBV3-1
CASSLSGGANTQYF
TGTGCCAGCAGCCTCTCAGGGGGGGCGAATACGCAGTATTTT
>TRBJ1-2|NA|NA|TRBV12-3/TRBV12-4
CASSFGGGKGNYGYTF
TGTGCCAGCAGTTTCGGAGGGGGGAAAGGAAACTATGGCTACACCTTC
>TRBJ2-5|NA|NA|TRBV29-1
CSLRDGKQETQYF
TGCAGCCTAAGGGACGGCAAACAAGAGACCCAGTACTTC
>TRBJ2-7|TRBD2|few|TRBV6-5
CASSYRPTSGNSDEQYF
TGTGCCAGCAGTTACCGTCCGACTAGCGGGAATTCTGACGAGCAGTACTTC
>TRBJ1-3|NA|NA|TRBV6-5
CASTSNGNTIYF
TGTGCCAGCACTTCAAACGGAAACACCATATATTTT
>TRBJ1-2|NA|few|TRBV15
CATSSSRRDIDGYTF
TGTGCCACCAGCAGCTCCCGGCGGGACATCGATGGCTACACCTTC
>TRBJ2-3|NA|NA|TRBV20-1
CSAIKMGREADTQYF
TGCAGTGCTATAAAGATGGGCAGGGAAGCAGATACGCAGTATTTT
>TRBJ2-3|TRBD1|NA|TRBV9
CASSAWDRPDTQYF
TGTGCCAGCAGCGCCTGGGACAGACCAGATACGCAGTATTTT
>TRBJ1-5|NA|NA|TRBV6-5
CASSYRLEGNQPQHF
TGTGCCAGCAGTTATCGACTCGAGGGCAATCAGCCCCAGCATTTT
>TRBJ1-3|NA|NA|TRBV5-1
CASRRGDVDSGNTIYF
TGCGCCAGCAGGCGAGGCGACGTAGACTCTGGAAACACCATATATTTT
>TRBJ2-7|NA|many|TRBV12-3/TRBV12-4
CASSQDQGHNEQYF
TGTGCCAGCAGCCAGGACCAAGGGCATAACGAGCAGTACTTC
>TRBJ1-2|NA|NA|TRBV7-9
CASSGFAYGYTF
TGTGCCAGCAGCGGCTTCGCTTACGGCTACACCTTC
>TRBJ1-5|NA|NA|TRBV20-1
CSARTSPGPQHF
TGCAGTGCTAGGACGTCTCCGGGACCCCAGCATTTT
>TRBJ1-1|NA|few|TRBV4-3
CASSHLPGGFQDKWNTEAFF
TGCGCCAGCAGCCACCTTCCGGGTGGGTTCCAGGACAAATGGAACACTGAAGCTTTCTTT
>TRBJ2-3|NA|few|TRBV20-1
CSAPLDSSDTQYF
TGCAGTGCTCCGTTGGACTCTTCGGATACGCAGTATTTT
>TRBJ1-1|NA|NA|TRBV5-6
CASSPGAWNTEAFF
TGTGCCAGCAGCCCGGGGGCGTGGAACACTGAAGCTTTCTTT
>TRBJ2-5|NA|few|TRBV10-3
CAISDLSGQETQYF
TGTGCCATCAGTGATCTCAGCGGCCAAGAGACCCAGTACTTC
>TRBJ1-6|NA|few|TRBV12-3/TRBV12-4
CASSFQGFNSPLHF
TGTGCCAGCAGTTTTCAGGGTTTTAATTCACCCCTCCACTTT
>TRBJ2-3|NA|NA|TRBV6-5
CASKSVAPTDTQYF
TGTGCCAGCAAGTCTGTAGCGCCTACAGATACGCAGTATTTT
>TRBJ2-1|TRBD2|NA|TRBV5-1
CASSLALLAGTYNEQFF
TGCGCCAGCAGCTTGGCCCTCCTAGCGGGGACCTACAATGAGCAGTTCTTC
>TRBJ1-2|NA|many|TRBV4-1
CASSQAAGINYGYTF
TGCGCCAGCAGCCAAGCGGCAGGGATTAACTATGGCTACACCTTC
>TRBJ2-5|TRBD1|NA|TRBV6-2/TRBV6-3
CASSSAGGSYF
TGTGCCAGCAGTTCTGCAGGGGGCTCTTACTTC
>TRBJ2-4|TRBD2|NA|TRBV28
CASSLGTSGNIQYF
TGTGCCAGCAGTCTCGGGACTAGCGGAAACATTCAGTACTTC
>TRBJ1-4|NA|NA|TRBV5-1
CASSWGGWSTGLGEKLFF
TGCGCCAGCAGCTGGGGAGGATGGTCGACAGGATTAGGGGAAAAACTGTTTTTT
>TRBJ2-5|TRBD1|many|TRBV5-1
CASSSNRGQVETQYF
TGCGCCAGCAGCTCAAACAGGGGGCAGGTGGAGACCCAGTACTTC